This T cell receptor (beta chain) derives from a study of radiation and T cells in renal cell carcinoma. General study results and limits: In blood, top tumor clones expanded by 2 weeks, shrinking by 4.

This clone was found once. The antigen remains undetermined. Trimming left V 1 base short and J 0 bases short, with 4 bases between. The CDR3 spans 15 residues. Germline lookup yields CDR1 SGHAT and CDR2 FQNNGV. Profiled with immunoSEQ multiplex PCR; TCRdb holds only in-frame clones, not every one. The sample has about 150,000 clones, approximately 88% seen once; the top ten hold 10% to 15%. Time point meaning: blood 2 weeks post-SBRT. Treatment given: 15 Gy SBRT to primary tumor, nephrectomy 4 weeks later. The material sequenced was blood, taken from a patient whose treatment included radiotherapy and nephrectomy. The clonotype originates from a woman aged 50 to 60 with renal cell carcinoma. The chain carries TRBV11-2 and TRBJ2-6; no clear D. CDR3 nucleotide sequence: TGTGCCAGCAGCTTAGGGAACTCTGGGGCCAACGTCCTGACTTTC. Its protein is CASSLGNSGANVLTF.